The rows below give T cell receptor beta chains drawn from one sample of a study of blood T cell repertoires in COVID-19. Generated by immunoSEQ multiplex PCR, the TCRdb table keeps only in-frame clones and is missing some. The top ten hold around 9.3% of the sample, which has a few hundred thousand clones, around 90% seen once. Sequencing was performed on PBMCs or T cells enriched from blood (not recorded which). These receptors were collected from a woman in her late teens or twenties who had recovered from COVID-19. Both conserved end residues are part of each CDR3. D genes are given only for firm matches. Size values are once, few and many counts, or a class for expanded clones, and some rows have none.

V gene	J gene	D gene	clone size	CDR3 DNA	CDR3 protein
TRBV5-6	TRBJ2-2	TRBD1	-	TGTGCCAGCAGCTTGATGGGGACAGGGGTCCCGGGGGAGCTGTTTTTT	CASSLMGTGVPGELFF
TRBV7-6	TRBJ1-5	TRBD1	-	TGTGCCAGCAGCCTGACAGGGTTTGGCAATCAGCCCCAGCATTTT	CASSLTGFGNQPQHF
TRBV7-2	TRBJ1-5	TRBD1	few	TGTGCCAGCAGCTCCGAACAGGGGTTTCGTCAGCCCCAGCATTTT	CASSSEQGFRQPQHF
TRBV6-2/TRBV6-3	TRBJ1-1	TRBD1	-	TGTGCCAGCAGTTACCCGGGACAGGGGGACACTGAAGCTTTCTTT	CASSYPGQGDTEAFF
TRBV7-9	TRBJ1-4	TRBD1	-	TGTGCCAGCAGCCTTACCGGGACAGGCAATGAAAAACTGTTTTTT	CASSLTGTGNEKLFF
TRBV25-1	TRBJ1-2	-	-	TGTGCCAGCAGCCAAACAGGGATTAACTATGGCTACACCTTC	CASSQTGINYGYTF
TRBV7-6	TRBJ2-7	-	-	TGTGCCAGCAGCTCAAGTCGGGGGGCCTTGTCCTACGAGCAGTACTTC	CASSSSRGALSYEQYF
TRBV9	TRBJ2-5	TRBD1	-	TGTGCCAGCAGCGGGGGACAGAACCAAGAGACCCAGTACTTC	CASSGGQNQETQYF
TRBV27	TRBJ1-5	-	-	TGTGCCAGCAGTTTAAGGGGTAGGTTCAATCAGCCCCAGCATTTT	CASSLRGRFNQPQHF
TRBV5-5	TRBJ2-5	-	-	TGTGCCAGCAGCGGGGACTCGCAAGAGACCCAGTACTTC	CASSGDSQETQYF
TRBV7-2	TRBJ2-5	-	-	TGTGCCAGCAGCTTCGCGGGGATGGGCCAAGAGACCCAGTACTTC	CASSFAGMGQETQYF
TRBV6-5	TRBJ1-2	TRBD1	-	TGTGCCAGCAGGAAGGACAGGGGGGGTGGCTACACCTTC	CASRKDRGGGYTF
TRBV6-2/TRBV6-3	TRBJ2-1	TRBD1	few	TGTGCCAGCAGTTATCGGGACAGAACTATATACAATGAGCAGTTCTTC	CASSYRDRTIYNEQFF
TRBV28	TRBJ1-3	TRBD1	-	TGTGCCAGCAGTTTATCGACAGGGGGCATTGGAAACACCATATATTTT	CASSLSTGGIGNTIYF
TRBV18	TRBJ1-1	-	-	TGTGCCAGCTCACGCCTCCGGGAGGAGCATGAAGCTTTCTTT	CASSRLREEHEAFF
TRBV28	TRBJ2-7	-	-	TGTGCCAGCAGTTTTTACCCTAGCTACGAGCAGTACTTC	CASSFYPSYEQYF
TRBV2	TRBJ1-2	TRBD1	-	TGTGCCAGCATGAGGGGGGACAGAAGAACGGGCTACACCTTC	CASMRGDRRTGYTF
TRBV7-3	TRBJ1-2	TRBD1	-	TGTGCCAGCAGCTCGGACCGGGACAGGGCGTATGGCTACACCTTC	CASSSDRDRAYGYTF
TRBV13	TRBJ2-7	TRBD1	-	TGTGCCAGCAGCCTATACGGACAGGGGGCTCGGGAGCAGTACTTC	CASSLYGQGAREQYF
TRBV6-2/TRBV6-3	TRBJ1-1	TRBD1	-	TGTGCCAGCAGTTATGGGGACAGTTACACTGAAGCTTTCTTT	CASSYGDSYTEAFF
TRBV2	TRBJ1-3	-	-	TGTGCCAGCAGTGAAGCCTGGGAGGGAAACACCATATATTTT	CASSEAWEGNTIYF
TRBV7-9	TRBJ2-2	-	few	TGTGCCAGCAGCTTTATGAACACCGGGGAGCTGTTTTTT	CASSFMNTGELFF
TRBV2	TRBJ2-7	-	-	TGTGCCAGCAGTGAAAGTGTGGGGGCCGAGCAGTACTTC	CASSESVGAEQYF
TRBV10-3	TRBJ1-1	-	-	TGTGCCATTTTTACAGGCACTGAAGCTTTCTTT	CAIFTGTEAFF
TRBV7-9	TRBJ1-6	-	-	TGTGCCAGCAGCTTAGGCGGGATAAGGGATTCACCCCTCCACTTT	CASSLGGIRDSPLHF
TRBV13	TRBJ1-5	TRBD1	-	TGTGCCAGCAGCTCGGGGACAGGGGGTGGGCCCCAGCATTTT	CASSSGTGGGPQHF
TRBV7-9	TRBJ2-7	-	-	TGTGCCAGCAGTTTCACGCGCTACGAGCAGTACTTC	CASSFTRYEQYF
TRBV9	TRBJ2-2	TRBD2	few	TGTGCCAGCAGCCGAGACGGGGGAGGGCCCCACGGGGAGCTGTTTTTT	CASSRDGGGPHGELFF
TRBV7-2	TRBJ2-3	-	-	TGTGCCAGCAGCTTCCGGAGTGATATAGATACGCAGTATTTT	CASSFRSDIDTQYF
TRBV7-2	TRBJ1-2	-	-	TGTGCCAGCAGCTTAGTAGGGGGTTCGGCTAATGGCTACACCTTC	CASSLVGGSANGYTF
TRBV6-2/TRBV6-3	TRBJ2-5	-	-	TGTGCCAGCAGTTACCCTTCCAGGGAAACCCAAGAGACCCAGTACTTC	CASSYPSRETQETQYF
TRBV5-8	TRBJ2-1	-	-	TGTGCCAGCAGCTTGGACGTGACGGGTGAGCAGTTCTTC	CASSLDVTGEQFF
TRBV27	TRBJ2-5	TRBD1	-	TGTGCCAGCAGGACAGGGGGCGTGAAGACCCAGTACTTC	CASRTGGVKTQYF
TRBV4-1	TRBJ2-1	TRBD2	-	TGCGCCAGCAGGGCGAATAGCGGGAGCTCCTACAATGAGCAGTTCTTC	CASRANSGSSYNEQFF
TRBV28	TRBJ2-7	-	-	TGTGCCAGCAGTTTAGGCCAGATCTACGAGCAGTACTTC	CASSLGQIYEQYF
TRBV14	TRBJ2-1	-	-	TGTGCCAGCCAACAAGGGGTTAGCTCCTACAATGAGCAGTTCTTC	CASQQGVSSYNEQFF
TRBV7-2	TRBJ2-3	TRBD2	-	TGTGCCAGCAGCCGTAGCGGGGGGGCAGATACGCAGTATTTT	CASSRSGGADTQYF